Below, one TCR beta chain is given with its context. The table lists this clone with a count of one. Its antigen specificity is not known. Nothing much larger sits one base from this clone, and base qualities are not available. Patients with a history of autoimmune disease or receiving systemic immunosuppression were excluded from the trial. Peripheral blood for TCR sequencing was collected from all dose cohorts at baseline, on cycle 4 day 1, and on cycle 7 day 1. Samples were obtained from an open-label, multicenter, first-in-human phase I dose-escalation trial of ivuxolimab. Adults with locally advanced or metastatic melanoma, renal cell, hepatocellular, or head and neck squamous cell carcinoma were enrolled in the trial. Before TCR sequencing, CD4+ and CD8+ T cells were separately sorted from peripheral blood. This sample was taken from a study of OX40 agonist ivuxolimab in advanced cancers. Background for the entire study: Ivuxolimab, which targeted the costimulatory receptor OX40 (CD134), was an agonistic, fully human IgG2 monoclonal antibody. In the dose-escalation cohort, around four fifths of patients were male, and the mean age was approximately 60 years with a range of roughly 20 to 80. The paper covers the monotherapy dose-escalation part of the phase I ivuxolimab trial, which included N of about 56 patients. The point of sequencing TCRbeta in the periphery was to test whether ivuxolimab changed TCR sequence diversity and drove clonal T-cell expansion. Of the roughly 54 dose-escalation patients, hepatocellular carcinoma was present in approximately 20, melanoma in roughly 15, renal cell carcinoma in 9 and head and neck cancer in 9. Intravenous ivuxolimab was administered to patients every 2 weeks at six dose levels: 0.01, 0.1, 0.3, 1.5, 3 and 10 mg/kg. Prior anti-PD-1, anti-PD-L1 or anti-CTLA-4 therapy was permitted, and checkpoint inhibitors had been received by 30% to 40% of dose-escalation patients. Partial responses occurred in three dose-escalation patients, of whom one had hepatocellular carcinoma and two had cutaneous melanoma. Paper-wide results and their limitations: Low levels of normalized T-cell clonal expansion were also seen in some patients who did not respond. At doses of 0.1 to 3.0 mg/kg, clonal expansion of both CD4+ and CD8+ T cells in blood was seen between baseline and week 6. Which antigens the clonally expanded peripheral T cells were specific for was not determined. On average, CD8+ T cells showed more expanded clones than CD4+ T cells after ivuxolimab. In the 0.1-3.0 mg/kg groups, partial responders were among the patients with the lowest normalized peripheral clonal expansion, particularly in CD8+ T cells.

To sequence the TCRbeta CDR3 region, genomic DNA was isolated from the sorted cells. The immunoSEQ Assay was used for sequencing of TCRbeta CDR3 regions. This is the immuneACCESS table as TCRdb keeps it, with only in-frame sequences that have V and J called. A part of the clones is gone; compared with another copy, unresolved V genes explain less than half, and the rest is unexplained. The sample includes about 26,000 clones, with about 88% observed a single time. The ten largest clones represent about a fifth of the sample. Unmatched junction bases come to 7, with V trimmed by 0 bases and J by 11 bases. Via the germline V gene, CDR1 is LGHNA and CDR2 YNFKEQ. The CDR3 goes from the cysteine to the phenylalanine over 14 residues. Only the CDR3 DNA is retained, 42 bases long and in frame from the first base.

Rearrangement joined TRBV4-2 to TRBJ2-3; 8 central nucleotides agree with TRBD2. Sequences were derived from CD4+ or CD8+ T cells sorted from blood, sampled in a trial of the OX40 agonist ivuxolimab. The sequence was obtained from an adult with an advanced solid tumor such as melanoma, head and neck, liver or kidney cancer. The sequenced DNA is TGTGCCAGCAGCCAAGAAGGCCCCGGGAGGGAGCAGTATTTT. Its protein reads: CASSQEGPGREQYF.